Below are 27 T cell receptor beta chains sequenced from a single sample in a study of CD8 T cells in Susac syndrome. With random hexamers, 0.5 to 1 ug RNA was reverse transcribed. TCRdb re-called the immunoSEQ multiplex PCR reads through MiXCR, storing one row per CDR3 protein. The table records about 120,000 distinct CDR3 sequences, less than 95% of them present only once. Sequenced sample: CD4+ T cells from PBMCs. The receptors come from a human donor in good health.

This chain links TRBV7-2 with TRBJ2-3; D is possibly TRBD2 (5 bases). This CDR3 comprises 16 residues. Per the germline V gene, CDR1 is SGHTA and CDR2 is FQGNSA. Deletions cut 0 bases from V and 0 bases from J, with 10 bases between. The CDR3 region is CASSLAHGISTDTQYF. CDR3 nucleotide sequence: TGTGCCAGCAGCTTAGCACACGGGATTAGCACAGATACGCAGTATTTT.

This clonotype was picked up one time. The rearrangement links TRBV13 to TRBJ1-6; no definite D call. V was clipped by 5 bases and J by 8 bases, with 13 bases between them. The CDR3 spans 14 residues. Germline CDR1 and CDR2: PRHDT and FYEKMQ (reference sequence). The CDR3 protein is CASSQGGLDSPLHF. The CDR3 bases are TGTGCCAGCAGCCAAGGCGGGCTCGATTCACCCCTCCACTTT.

CDR3 sequence reads: CSAGQGLNTGELFF. CDR3 nucleotides: TGCAGTGCTGGCCAAGGGCTGAACACCGGGGAGCTGTTTTTT. The chain joins TRBV20-1 to TRBJ2-2, with D uncertain. V lost 5 bases to trimming and J lost 1 base, with 11 bases between them. The CDR3 extends over 14 amino acids. Germline V CDR1 and CDR2: DFQATT, SNEGSKA (reference sequence).

The chain has TRBV18 and TRBJ2-3; D uncertain. Trimming pared 2 bases from V and 1 base from J, leaving 10 bases between. In germline, CDR1 is KGHSH, CDR2 LQKENI. The CDR3 covers 15 residues. The CDR3 is CASSPFLDGTDTQYF. Written as DNA, the CDR3 is TGTGCCAGCTCACCATTTCTCGATGGCACAGATACGCAGTATTTT.

The chain employs TRBV6-2 or TRBV6-3 and TRBJ2-7; unclear D gene. Trimming took off 6 bases at V and 2 bases at J, with 17 bases between the two ends. The CDR3 is made up of 15 amino acids. The germline V gene encodes CDR1 MNHEY and CDR2 SVGEGT. The DNA for the CDR3 is TGTGCCAGCAGCCCCAAGCAATGGATTCCCTACGAGCAGTACTTC. Translated, it gives CASSPKQWIPYEQYF.

This clonotype has only a few counts. The chain links TRBV4-2 to TRBJ1-4; D not certain. The CDR3 contains 16 residues. Per the germline V gene, CDR1 is LGHNA and CDR2 is YNFKEQ. The V gene lost 0 bases and the J gene lost 0 bases, with 8 bases spanning the gap. The CDR3 nucleotides read TGTGCCAGCAGCCAAGATGGCAGCGCAACTAATGAAAAACTGTTTTTT. Encoded protein: CASSQDGSATNEKLFF.

The chain joins TRBV29-1 to TRBJ2-3; 8 nucleotides agree with TRBD2. Germline V lookup: CDR1 SQVTM, CDR2 ANQGSEA. This CDR3 spans 14 amino acids. Trimming cost V 6 bases and J 1 base; bases outside gene matches: 6. The CDR3: CSVGPTSGTDTQYF. The CDR3 DNA is TGCAGCGTCGGACCGACTAGCGGCACAGATACGCAGTATTTT.

This clonotype was counted a single time. This chain links TRBV4-3 with TRBJ2-2, with 8 nucleotides matching TRBD2. CDR1 and CDR2 (germline): LGHNA, YSLEER. The J segment lost 9 bases and the V segment lost 0 bases, leaving 12 bases of the junction unmatched. The CDR3 loop spans 17 amino acids. The CDR3 is CASSQEHGTSVSRELFF. The CDR3 DNA reads TGCGCCAGCAGCCAAGAGCATGGGACTAGTGTTTCGCGGGAGCTGTTTTTT.

The chain has TRBV23-1 and TRBJ2-1; the D gene is possibly TRBD2 (6 bases). TRBV23-1 has ORF status, its function being uncertain. The V gene lost 0 bases and the J gene lost 8 bases, with 17 bases spanning the gap. The CDR3 spans 16 residues. The CDR3 loop is CASSQSGSGLVDEQFF. CDR3 DNA sequence: TGCGCCAGCAGTCAATCGGGAAGCGGGCTTGTTGATGAGCAGTTCTTC.

The chain uses TRBV5-4 and TRBJ1-3; no firm D call. V shed 3 bases and J shed 0 bases, with 10 bases lying between them. The length of the CDR3 is 15 residues. CDR1 and CDR2 (germline): SGHNT, YYREEE (reference sequence). The CDR3 DNA is TGTGCCAGCAGCTCTGCAGCAATCTCTGGAAACACCATATATTTT. Translation: CASSSAAISGNTIYF.

The CDR3 nucleotides read TGCAGCGTTGAGCAAGCCTCGAACACTGAAGCTTTCTTT. Its translation: CSVEQASNTEAFF. This chain joins TRBV29-1 and TRBJ1-1; D gene uncertain. This CDR3 has 13 residues. Looked up from germline, CDR1 is SQVTM and CDR2 is ANQGSEA. V lost 3 bases and J 1 base, leaving 9 bases between the germline ends.

The CDR3 spells CASSEGQAFYEQYF. The CDR3, as DNA: TGCGCCAGCAGCGAGGGACAGGCATTCTACGAGCAGTACTTC. The V call is TRBV5-1, the J call TRBJ2-7, with 8 positions matching TRBD1. Germline CDR1 and CDR2: SGHRS and YFSETQ. Losses at the gene ends were 4 bases for V and 3 bases for J; bases not matched to a gene: 6. The CDR3 contains 14 residues.

The chain is built from TRBV19 and TRBJ2-7, with a weak D call TRBD2 (5 bases). Trimming shortened V by 5 bases and J by 12 bases, and 14 bases separated the two germline ends. Germline CDR1 is LNHDA and CDR2 is SQIVND (reference sequence). The CDR3 contains 11 residues. This CDR3 reads CASSVGDRPYF. CDR3 nucleotide sequence: TGTGCCAGTAGTGTCGGGGATCGGCCGTACTTC. Full variable domain (outside the CDR3, taken from reference TRBV19 and TRBJ2-7): DGGITQSPKYLFRKEGQNVTLSCEQNLNHDAMYWYRQDPGQGLRLIYYSQIVNDFQKGDIAEGYSVSREKKESFPLTVTSAQKNPTAFYLCASSVGDRPYFGPGTRLTVT.

J is TRBJ1-5 and V is TRBV12-3 or TRBV12-4; tentative D call: TRBD1 (6 bases). The CDR3 is 13 residues long. The V end was cut by 6 bases, the J end by 6 bases, with 12 bases between. The CDR3 bases are TGTGCCAGCAGCTGGGGGGCAAGTCAGCCCCAGCATTTT. It encodes CASSWGASQPQHF.

This chain connects TRBV11-3 to TRBJ2-5, with TRBD2 as a possible D gene (5 bases). V was clipped by 1 base and J by 4 bases, with 13 bases between them. The CDR3 is 15 amino acids. Germline V gene data show CDR1 as SGHNT and CDR2 as YENEEA. In DNA form, the CDR3 reads TGTGCCAGCAGCTTAGCTGGGATTGAGGGAGAGACCCAGTACTTC. This sequence encodes CASSLAGIEGETQYF.

V and J are TRBV11-2 and TRBJ2-7; possible D gene TRBD2, 6 bases. The V and J ends lost 1 base and 6 bases respectively, with 22 bases between them. The CDR3 sequence is 17 residues long. The germline V gene encodes CDR1 SGHAT and CDR2 FQNNGV. In nucleotides, the CDR3 is TGTGCCAGCAGCTTAGCGCTGATTGGGGGGAGGACCTCCGAGCAGTACTTC. Protein: CASSLALIGGRTSEQYF.

J is TRBJ2-1 and V is TRBV9, with a weak D call TRBD2 (7 bases). Trimming cost V 0 bases and J 6 bases, with 19 bases left between them. Germline lookup yields CDR1 SGDLS and CDR2 YYNGEE. There are 17 residues in the CDR3. In DNA form, the CDR3 reads TGTGCCAGCAGCGTAGGAGTAGGGGGAGGGCATCTCAATGAGCAGTTCTTC. This sequence encodes CASSVGVGGGHLNEQFF.

The V gene is TRBV6-1, the J gene TRBJ2-5; TRBD2 is a possible D gene (6 bases). From germline, CDR1 is MNHNS and CDR2 SASEGT. The CDR3 length is 13 residues. V lost 10 bases to trimming and J lost 2 bases, with 14 bases between them. CDR3 sequence reads: CAIWGVTQETQYF. In DNA form, the CDR3 reads TGTGCCATATGGGGGGTGACACAAGAGACCCAGTACTTC.

CDR3: CASTASGTLGTQHF. The CDR3 DNA reads as TGTGCCAGTACCGCCTCCGGGACCCTGGGGACCCAGCATTTT. The J gene is TRBJ1-5, the V gene TRBV19; D might be TRBD1 (5 bases). The germline CDR1 and CDR2 sequences are LNHDA and SQIVND (reference sequence). The CDR3 loop spans 14 amino acids. Between the trimmed V and J ends, which lost 7 bases and 11 bases, there was a span of 21 bases. The complete variable domain, with remaining parts taken from reference TRBV19 and TRBJ1-5, reads DGGITQSPKYLFRKEGQNVTLSCEQNLNHDAMYWYRQDPGQGLRLIYYSQIVNDFQKGDIAEGYSVSREKKESFPLTVTSAQKNPTAFYLCASTASGTLGTQHFGDGTRLSIL.

The chain couples TRBV30 to TRBJ2-3, with 8 bases fitting TRBD2. J gave up 0 bases and V 4 bases, and 6 bases lay outside the gene matches. Germline V lookup: CDR1 GTSNPN, CDR2 SVGIG (reference sequence). The CDR3 sequence is 15 residues long. The CDR3 is CAWMRPSGSTDTQYF. In nucleotides, the CDR3 is TGTGCCTGGATGCGGCCTAGCGGGAGCACAGATACGCAGTATTTT. The full variable domain, with the rest looked up from reference TRBV30 and TRBJ2-3, is SQTIHQWPATLVQPVGSPLSLECTVEGTSNPNLYWYRQAAGRGLQLLFYSVGIGQISSEVPQNLSASRPQDRQFILSSKKLLLSDSGFYLCAWMRPSGSTDTQYFGPGTRLTVL.

DNA of the CDR3: TGTGCCAGCAGTGAACAAGGGTTATTTAATGAAAAACTGTTTTTT. Encoded protein: CASSEQGLFNEKLFF. The chain carries TRBV2 and TRBJ1-4; D not resolved. Deletions cut 2 bases from V and 4 bases from J, with 11 bases between. CDR3 length equals 15 residues. Per the germline V gene, CDR1 is SNHLY and CDR2 is FYNNEI. Filled out from reference TRBV2 and TRBJ1-4, the complete variable domain reads EPEVTQTPSHQVTQMGQEVILRCVPISNHLYFYWYRQILGQKVEFLVSFYNNEISEKSEIFDDQFSVERPDGSNFTLKIRSTKLEDSAMYFCASSEQGLFNEKLFFGSGTQLSVL.

The rearrangement joins TRBV2 to TRBJ2-5, with D unclear. V was pared by 7 bases and J by 5 bases, with 8 bases between. CDR1 is SNHLY, CDR2 FYNNEI, per germline. CDR3 size: 11 residues. In DNA form, the CDR3 reads TGTGCCAGCAAGGACGTCGAGACCCAGTACTTC. Protein sequence: CASKDVETQYF.

This chain joins TRBV4-2 and TRBJ1-3; D not resolved. From germline, CDR1 is LGHNA and CDR2 YNFKEQ. This CDR3 is built from 14 residues. Trimming shortened V by 2 bases and J by 0 bases, and 5 bases separated the two germline ends. The CDR3 spells CASSQIYSGNTIYF. The DNA of the CDR3 is TGTGCCAGCAGCCAAATCTACTCTGGAAACACCATATATTTT.

The gene calls are TRBV12-3 or TRBV12-4 and TRBJ2-7; D is unclear. V lost 8 bases to trimming and J lost 1 base, with 12 bases between them. This CDR3 has 13 amino acids. The DNA of the CDR3 is TGTGCCAGCTCTTTATCAGCATCCTACGAGCAGTACTTC. It yields the protein CASSLSASYEQYF.

V and J are TRBV7-9 and TRBJ1-2, with D hard to call. CDR3 length: 12 amino acids. The germline CDR1 and CDR2 sequences are SEHNR and FQNEAQ (reference sequence). Trimming took off 2 bases at V and 7 bases at J, with 8 bases between the two ends. The CDR3 coding sequence is TGTGCCAGCAGCTTAACACTCGGTGGCTACACCTTC. Translated, it gives CASSLTLGGYTF.

The rearrangement joins TRBV27 to TRBJ2-1, with D possibly TRBD1 on 6 matching bases. CDR1 is MNHEY and CDR2 is SMNVEV in the germline V gene (reference sequence). The V gene lost 3 bases and the J gene lost 9 bases, with 21 bases spanning the gap. The CDR3 consists of 16 residues. CDR3 sequence reads: CASSLDLGGRGGEQFF. The CDR3 DNA follows: TGTGCCAGCAGTTTGGATTTGGGTGGCCGAGGGGGTGAGCAGTTCTTC.

The J gene is TRBJ1-1, the V gene TRBV6-5; a possible D gene is TRBD1 (5 bases). Trimming removed 0 bases from V and 7 bases from J, with 12 bases in between. The CDR3 extends over 14 amino acids. The germline V gene encodes CDR1 MNHEY and CDR2 SVGAGI. The CDR3 sequence: CASSYSGGRGEAFF. CDR3 in DNA: TGTGCCAGCAGTTACTCCGGGGGTCGGGGTGAAGCTTTCTTT.